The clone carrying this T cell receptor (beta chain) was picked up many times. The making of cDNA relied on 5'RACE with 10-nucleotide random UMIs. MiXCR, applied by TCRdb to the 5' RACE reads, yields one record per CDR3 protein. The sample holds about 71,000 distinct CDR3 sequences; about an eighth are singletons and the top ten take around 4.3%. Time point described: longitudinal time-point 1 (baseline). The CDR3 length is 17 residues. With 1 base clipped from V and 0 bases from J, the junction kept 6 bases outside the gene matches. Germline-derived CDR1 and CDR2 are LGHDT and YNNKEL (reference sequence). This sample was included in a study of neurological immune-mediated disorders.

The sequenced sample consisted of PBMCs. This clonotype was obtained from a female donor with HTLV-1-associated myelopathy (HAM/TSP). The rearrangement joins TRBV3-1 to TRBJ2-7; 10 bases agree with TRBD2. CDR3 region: CASSQGSLAGNSYEQYF. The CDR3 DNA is TGTGCCAGCAGCCAAGGATCACTAGCGGGGAACTCCTACGAGCAGTACTTC.